The present T cell receptor (beta chain) was sequenced within a study of molecular identifiers for immune sequencing clone quantification. The CDR3 runs to 16 residues. Trimming left V 2 bases short and J 5 bases short, with 18 bases between. The germline V gene encodes CDR1 LGHNT and CDR2 FRNRAP. Turning to this clonotype: A clone one base away is much larger, so this may be a read error. No conserved phenylalanine or tryptophan ends this CDR3, so it is likely a read error.

Via MiXCR, TCRdb re-called the PCR reads, giving one row per CDR3 protein. The table lists 490,000 or so distinct CDR3 sequences, around 25% of them singletons. This clonotype was obtained from a human donor in good health. Some libraries in this study had Jurkat cell RNA spiked in. The sequenced sample consisted of naive CD8+ T cells from blood, with Jurkat cell RNA spiked in. Sample subset: FACS-sorted CD8+CD4-CCR7+CD45RA+ naive T cells. The rearrangement joins TRBV12-5 to TRBJ1-2; no reliable D call. The CDR3 loop is CASGLPRPRSWYGYTL. CDR3 DNA sequence: TGTGCTAGTGGTTTGCCCCGACCCCGAAGTTGGTATGGCTACACCCTC.